These T cell receptor beta chains were read from a single sample in a study of cytomegalovirus exposure and HLA in healthy donors. Generated by immunoSEQ multiplex PCR, the TCRdb table keeps only in-frame clones and is missing some. Of around 90,000 clones in the sample, approximately 79% were seen once. Sequenced material: PBMCs. These receptors were obtained from a man aged 25-40 years in good health and CMV-seronegative. Both conserved end residues are part of each CDR3. D genes are given only for firm matches. Rows may omit the clone size; those that give it use once, few, many or a size class.

j_call v_call clone_size d_call cdr3_aa cdr3_nt
TRBJ1-6 TRBV30 NA TRBD1 CAWCRQGGSPLHF TGTGCCTGGTGCCGACAGGGCGGTTCACCCCTCCACTTT
TRBJ2-7 TRBV27 NA TRBD1 CASQSGTGVSYEQYF TGTGCCAGCCAATCCGGGACAGGGGTGTCGTACGAGCAGTACTTC
TRBJ2-7 TRBV14 NA TRBD1 CASSLFGTGSYEQYF TGTGCCAGCAGCCTGTTTGGGACAGGGTCCTACGAGCAGTACTTC
TRBJ2-7 TRBV6-5 NA NA CASMSQLSYEQYF TGTGCCAGCATGTCACAGCTCTCCTACGAGCAGTACTTC
TRBJ1-1 TRBV5-5 once NA CASSAIIQGMAEAFF TGTGCCAGCAGCGCTATCATCCAGGGGATGGCTGAAGCTTTCTTT
TRBJ1-2 TRBV7-6 NA NA CASSLAGHGRTLYGYTF TGTGCCAGCAGCTTAGCGGGCCATGGAAGAACCCTCTATGGCTACACCTTC
TRBJ1-4 TRBV7-6 few TRBD1 CASSFTLRDRGSGEKLFF TGTGCCAGCAGCTTTACTCTCCGGGACAGGGGAAGTGGAGAAAAACTGTTTTTT
TRBJ2-7 TRBV7-9 NA TRBD1 CASSPPRDRSTQRTYEQYF TGTGCCAGCAGCCCCCCCCGGGACAGGAGTACTCAACGGACCTACGAGCAGTACTTC
TRBJ2-2 TRBV4-3 once NA CASSPPVGGERTGELFF TGCGCCAGCAGCCCCCCGGTGGGCGGGGAGCGCACCGGGGAGCTGTTTTTT
TRBJ2-3 TRBV19 NA NA CASSPDDREVPDTQYF TGTGCCAGTAGCCCCGACGACAGGGAGGTACCAGATACGCAGTATTTT
TRBJ1-1 TRBV28 NA TRBD1 CASSNDRGLWAEAFF TGTGCCAGCAGTAATGACAGGGGGCTTTGGGCTGAAGCTTTCTTT
TRBJ1-4 TRBV6-1 NA NA CASSQTNEKLFF TGTGCCAGCAGTCAAACTAATGAAAAACTGTTTTTT
TRBJ2-7 TRBV10-3 NA NA CAISSDYYEQYF TGTGCCATCTCCAGCGACTACTACGAGCAGTACTTC
TRBJ1-4 TRBV25-1 NA NA CASSELGGATNEKLFF TGTGCCAGCTCTGAACTTGGGGGGGCAACTAATGAAAAACTGTTTTTT
TRBJ2-1 TRBV5-4 NA TRBD1 CASSSSGTVDEQFF TGTGCCAGCAGCTCGTCCGGGACAGTGGATGAGCAGTTCTTC
TRBJ2-2 TRBV7-9 NA NA CASSYVKNTGELFF TGTGCCAGCAGCTATGTCAAGAACACCGGGGAGCTGTTTTTT
TRBJ1-2 TRBV5-5 NA NA CASSPEQGTAGYTF TGTGCCAGCAGCCCAGAACAGGGTACGGCTGGCTACACCTTC
TRBJ2-3 TRBV29-1 NA NA CSVGPQSSTDTQYF TGCAGCGTTGGGCCGCAGTCGAGCACAGATACGCAGTATTTT
TRBJ1-5 TRBV18 NA TRBD1 CASSSGQQNSNQPQHF TGTGCCAGCTCATCGGGACAGCAGAATAGCAATCAGCCCCAGCATTTT
TRBJ1-3 TRBV14 NA NA CASSHAGLTGNTIYF TGTGCCAGCAGCCACGCAGGGCTTACTGGAAACACCATATATTTT
TRBJ1-2 TRBV7-2 NA TRBD1 CASSLDRGPYGYTF TGTGCCAGCAGCTTAGACAGGGGCCCCTATGGCTACACCTTC
TRBJ1-1 TRBV5-6 few NA CASSLIQGGSTEAFF TGTGCCAGCAGCTTGATACAGGGAGGGTCCACTGAAGCTTTCTTT
TRBJ1-5 TRBV19 NA NA CASTEDSVRGNQPQHF TGTGCCAGTACCGAGGACTCGGTAAGGGGCAATCAGCCCCAGCATTTT
TRBJ2-2 TRBV2 NA TRBD1 CASSTQGSGELFF TGTGCCAGCAGTACACAGGGGTCCGGGGAGCTGTTTTTT
TRBJ2-5 TRBV5-1 NA TRBD1 CASSMDRGRYGETQYF TGCGCCAGCAGTATGGACAGGGGAAGGTACGGGGAGACCCAGTACTTC
TRBJ1-1 TRBV7-3 NA TRBD1 CASSPSGTGGFIFF TGTGCCAGCAGCCCGTCCGGGACAGGGGGGTTTATTTTCTTT
TRBJ1-6 TRBV5-1 NA NA CASTRDLNSPLHF TGCGCCAGCACAAGAGATCTTAATTCACCCCTCCACTTT